Listed below are T cell receptor beta chains from one sample, sequenced in a study of ipilimumab plus nivolumab after autologous stem cell transplantation. Profiling relied on immunoSEQ multiplex PCR, and the TCRdb table lists in-frame clones only, not all of them. The sample holds 20,000 to 25,000 clones, 77% seen once. Sample: PBMCs, taken in a trial of ipilimumab plus nivolumab as post-transplant consolidation. The receptors shown here come from a male donor with diffuse large B-cell lymphoma. Each CDR3 is given with its conserved first and last residue. D genes are given only for firm matches. Size is omitted from some rows. Given values are once, few, many or a class for expanded clones.

d_call | j_call | v_call | clone_size | cdr3_nt | cdr3_aa
- | TRBJ2-7 | TRBV29-1 | - | TGCAGCGTTGAAGGAGTCGGAGGCTACGAGCAGTACTTC | CSVEGVGGYEQYF
- | TRBJ2-7 | TRBV7-2 | once | TGTGCCAGCAGCTTAGTGCGGGGTGACTACGAGCAGTACTTC | CASSLVRGDYEQYF
- | TRBJ2-7 | TRBV28 | - | TGTGCCAGCACCCCTGGGCAGGTGGGGTACGAGCAGTACTTC | CASTPGQVGYEQYF
- | TRBJ1-1 | TRBV15 | - | TGTGCCACCAGCAGAGACGTCAGCGGGAACACTGAAGCTTTCTTT | CATSRDVSGNTEAFF
TRBD1 | TRBJ1-1 | TRBV4-2 | - | TGTGCCAGCAGCCACAACAGGGGGAACACTGAAGCTTTCTTT | CASSHNRGNTEAFF
- | TRBJ1-5 | TRBV7-9 | - | TGTGCCAGCAGCTTAGACCCTCAGCCCCAGCATTTT | CASSLDPQPQHF
- | TRBJ1-5 | TRBV28 | - | TGTGCCAGCACCGCTGGTCCCGAGCCCCAGCATTTT | CASTAGPEPQHF
- | TRBJ2-3 | TRBV11-2 | - | TGTGCCAGCAGCTTAGGAGGGCTTGGGGATACGCAGTATTTT | CASSLGGLGDTQYF
- | TRBJ1-5 | TRBV9 | - | TGTGCCAGCAGCGTCGGGGTGGATCAGCCCCAGCATTTT | CASSVGVDQPQHF
- | TRBJ1-2 | TRBV28 | - | TGTGCCAGCCAGGGGCGGAACTATGGCTACACCTTC | CASQGRNYGYTF
- | TRBJ1-2 | TRBV28 | - | TGTGCCAGCACCCCGCTTTTGGGACCAGCGTACTATGGCTACACCTTC | CASTPLLGPAYYGYTF
- | TRBJ2-2 | TRBV4-1 | - | TGCGCCAGCAGCCATGCAATCCAGTCCGGGGAGCTGTTTTTT | CASSHAIQSGELFF
- | TRBJ1-4 | TRBV4-1 | - | TGCGCCAGCAGTGCCATGTGGGCTTATAATGAAAAACTGTTTTTT | CASSAMWAYNEKLFF
- | TRBJ1-5 | TRBV18 | - | TGTGCCAGCTCACCAGGGGTAGGCAATCAGCCCCAGCATTTT | CASSPGVGNQPQHF
- | TRBJ1-2 | TRBV5-4 | - | TGTGCCAGCAGCCATACCGGGACAAACTATGGCTACACCTTC | CASSHTGTNYGYTF
TRBD1 | TRBJ1-1 | TRBV5-3 | - | TGTGCCAGAAGCCAGTCACAAACCACAGGGGGATCGGCGAACACTGAAGCTTTCTTT | CARSQSQTTGGSANTEAFF
- | TRBJ1-2 | TRBV18 | few | TGTGCCAGCTCACCAGGGGAACGCAGGGCAAACGGCTACACCTTC | CASSPGERRANGYTF
TRBD2 | TRBJ2-3 | TRBV7-9 | - | TGTGCCAGCAGCTCCCTCGGTAGCGGGGGGCTTAGGGGTGGAGATACGCAGTATTTT | CASSSLGSGGLRGGDTQYF
- | TRBJ1-1 | TRBV7-8 | - | TGTGCCAGCAGCCTGGGGGGGGCGCGGGGGAGGGCTGAAGCTTTCTTT | CASSLGGARGRAEAFF
- | TRBJ2-7 | TRBV27 | few | TGTGCCAGCAGCCTCGGGCCCCTCCGGGAGCAGTACTTC | CASSLGPLREQYF
TRBD1 | TRBJ2-7 | TRBV6-5 | few | TGTGCCAGCAGTCGGGACAGTATCTACGAGCAGTACTTC | CASSRDSIYEQYF
- | TRBJ1-1 | TRBV30 | many | TGTGCCTGGAGTGTAATACAGGAAGCTTTCTTT | CAWSVIQEAFF
- | TRBJ1-2 | TRBV7-8 | - | TGTGCCAGCAGCTTAGAGTTCTCGGGTTATGGCTACACCTTC | CASSLEFSGYGYTF
- | TRBJ1-5 | TRBV28 | - | TGTGCCAGCTTCCCAAGGGGAGAGAGCAATCAGCCCCAGCATTTT | CASFPRGESNQPQHF
TRBD1 | TRBJ1-4 | TRBV9 | - | TGTGCCAGCAGAGCTCGGACAGGAGGGGCCTATAATGAAAAACTGTTTTTT | CASRARTGGAYNEKLFF
- | TRBJ1-2 | TRBV6-1 | - | TGTGCCAGCAGTGAGGGGCCAACTCCTAACTATGGCTACACCTTC | CASSEGPTPNYGYTF
- | TRBJ1-2 | TRBV4-2 | - | TGTGCCAGCAGCCAAGAGGGGGCGCGGGGGCACTATGGCTACACCTTC | CASSQEGARGHYGYTF
TRBD1 | TRBJ2-3 | TRBV19 | - | TGTGCCAGTAAGGTGAGGGGACAGGGGGCAGATACGCAGTATTTT | CASKVRGQGADTQYF
TRBD1 | TRBJ1-3 | TRBV7-6 | many | TGTGCCAGCAGCCCCTCGGGACAGATCTCTGGAAACACCATATATTTT | CASSPSGQISGNTIYF
TRBD1 | TRBJ2-1 | TRBV18 | - | TGTGCCAGCTCACTGTCATTGGGGACAGGGGGCAACAATGAGCAGTTCTTC | CASSLSLGTGGNNEQFF
- | TRBJ1-3 | TRBV28 | - | TGTGCCAGCAGTTTTGGGACCCTCTCTGGAAACACCATATATTTT | CASSFGTLSGNTIYF
- | TRBJ1-1 | TRBV6-1 | - | TGTGCCAGCAGTGGTGGCAGGTCGACCCCTGAAGCTTTCTTT | CASSGGRSTPEAFF
- | TRBJ2-3 | TRBV5-4 | - | TGTGCCAGCAGCGATAAGGGGGTGGATACGCAGTATTTT | CASSDKGVDTQYF
TRBD1 | TRBJ1-6 | TRBV10-3 | - | TGTGCCATCAGACAGGGGAGGGTAGGCTCACCCCTCCACTTT | CAIRQGRVGSPLHF
TRBD1 | TRBJ1-1 | TRBV29-1 | - | TGCAGCGTACGACAGGGGTGGAACACTGAAGCTTTCTTT | CSVRQGWNTEAFF
TRBD2 | TRBJ2-1 | TRBV13 | medium-sized | TGTGCCAGCAGCAGGAGCGGGGAAAAATACAATGAGCAGTTCTTC | CASSRSGEKYNEQFF
- | TRBJ1-2 | TRBV7-2 | - | TGTGCCAGCAGCTTGGGGGCAGATATTACGGGCTACACCTTC | CASSLGADITGYTF
- | TRBJ2-7 | TRBV18 | few | TGTGCCAGCTCACCGGTCCCCCCTGCGGGGAACCACGAGCAGTACTTC | CASSPVPPAGNHEQYF
TRBD1 | TRBJ1-5 | TRBV5-4 | - | TGTGCCAGCAGCTTCAACCTCGGGACAGGATTCAATCAGCCCCAGCATTTT | CASSFNLGTGFNQPQHF
- | TRBJ1-5 | TRBV30 | - | TGTGCCTGGAGCGCAGGTCTAGGGAATCAGCCCCAGCATTTT | CAWSAGLGNQPQHF
TRBD2 | TRBJ2-7 | TRBV5-4 | - | TGTGCCAGCAGCAGCGGACTAGCGGGTAATTTCTACGAGCAGTACTTC | CASSSGLAGNFYEQYF
- | TRBJ2-7 | TRBV11-3 | - | TGTGCCAGCAGCGTCGGGCGGAATTACGAGCAGTACTTC | CASSVGRNYEQYF
- | TRBJ2-5 | TRBV2 | few | TGTGCCAGCACTCCGCAAGAGACCCAGTACTTC | CASTPQETQYF
TRBD1 | TRBJ1-1 | TRBV11-1 | - | TGTGCCAGCAGCCCCACCGGGACAGGGAATTCCGAAGCTTTCTTT | CASSPTGTGNSEAFF
- | TRBJ1-4 | TRBV28 | - | TGTGCCAGCAGTTTACTTGACAGAGTTTCCCCAACTAATGAAAAACTGTTTTTT | CASSLLDRVSPTNEKLFF
- | TRBJ2-7 | TRBV19 | - | TGTGCCAGTAAGGTCAGGGGCACGTACGAGCAGTACTTC | CASKVRGTYEQYF
- | TRBJ1-6 | TRBV30 | few | TGTGCCTGGAGTGCCGTTTCACCCCTCCACTTT | CAWSAVSPLHF
- | TRBJ2-5 | TRBV27 | - | TGTGCCAGCAGCCTCAGGGTGCTTGGAGAGACCCAGTACTTC | CASSLRVLGETQYF
- | TRBJ2-2 | TRBV7-2 | - | TGTGCCAGCAGCTTAGACCCGCCGGGTACCGGGGAGCTGTTTTTT | CASSLDPPGTGELFF
- | TRBJ2-3 | TRBV30 | once | TGTGCCTGGAGTTCCACGACAGATACGCAGTATTTT | CAWSSTTDTQYF
TRBD1 | TRBJ2-2 | TRBV29-1 | - | TGCAGCGTGGACAGGGGGCTGAACACCGGGGAGCTGTTTTTT | CSVDRGLNTGELFF
- | TRBJ1-4 | TRBV28 | - | TGTGCCAGCAGTGGAAGGCGTGAAAAACTGTTTTTT | CASSGRREKLFF
- | TRBJ2-7 | TRBV6-5 | - | TGTGCCAGCAGTGACATACAGGGTTACGAGCAGTACTTC | CASSDIQGYEQYF
- | TRBJ2-6 | TRBV19 | few | TGTGCCAGTAGCTGGGACGTACAGTCTGGGGCCAACGTCCTGACTTTC | CASSWDVQSGANVLTF